Following are 7 T cell receptor beta chains from one sample sequenced in a study of response to subunit inactivated influenza vaccine. MiXCR, applied by TCRdb to the RT-PCR reads, yields one record per CDR3 protein. The sample holds under 750,000 distinct CDR3 sequences, about 11% seen once. The specimen was PBMCs from blood, collected on the day of vaccination. All receptors come from a man aged 45 to 65 who received an inactivated influenza vaccine.

The chain links TRBV7-6 to TRBJ2-7; a possible D gene is TRBD1 (6 bases). V was shortened by 5 bases and J by 3 bases, with 11 bases between the two germline ends. Germline loops: CDR1 SGHVS, CDR2 FNYEAQ. This CDR3 has 13 amino acids. CDR3 sequence reads: CASSPIQGYEQYF. In nucleotides, the CDR3 is TGTGCCAGCAGCCCGATACAGGGCTACGAGCAGTACTTC.

Only a few counts were recorded for this clonotype. CDR3 loop: CSARGWETQYF. CDR3 coding DNA: TGCAGTGCTAGGGGGTGGGAGACCCAGTACTTC. V usage is TRBV20-1 and J usage is TRBJ2-5, with D hard to call. Germline CDR1 is DFQATT and CDR2 is SNEGSKA (reference sequence). This CDR3 has 11 amino acids. Trimming removed 3 bases from V and 5 bases from J, with 7 bases in between.

V is TRBV6-2 or TRBV6-3 and J is TRBJ1-5; no reliable D call. The CDR3 totals 16 residues. The V end lost 1 base, the J end lost 1 base, and 11 bases lay between the germline ends. CDR1 MNHEY and CDR2 SVGEGT come from the germline V gene. The CDR3 region has the DNA TGTGCCAGCAGTTACTTCGGTATATCGAGCAATCAGCCCCAGCATTTT. It yields the protein CASSYFGISSNQPQHF.

The chain recombines TRBV3-1 with TRBJ2-1; TRBD2 might be the D (5 bases). The CDR3 runs 14 residues. Per the germline V gene, CDR1 is LGHDT and CDR2 is YNNKEL (reference sequence). V was clipped by 4 bases and J by 6 bases, with 13 bases between them. The CDR3 sequence: CASSRGSASNEQFF. For the CDR3, the DNA is TGTGCCAGCAGCCGAGGGTCAGCATCCAATGAGCAGTTCTTC.

This clonotype appeared many times. In nucleotides, the CDR3 is TGTGCCATCAGTGATAGGGGTCCCTCCTACAATGAGCAGTTCTTC. Amino acid sequence: CAISDRGPSYNEQFF. The gene calls are TRBV10-3 and TRBJ2-1; possibly TRBD1 for D (5 bases). Germline V gene data show CDR1 as ENHRY and CDR2 as SYGVKD. Trimming left V 3 bases short and J 0 bases short, with 9 bases between. The CDR3 covers 15 residues.

This clonotype was seen ten or more times. The V call is TRBV4-3, the J call TRBJ2-1; 8 bases align to TRBD1. Germline values: CDR1 LGHNA, CDR2 YSLEER. J lost 2 bases, V lost 2 bases, and 5 bases had no gene match. CDR3 length equals 16 residues. In DNA, the CDR3 is TGCGCCAGCAGCCAATCAGGACAGGGTACCTACAATGAGCAGTTCTTC. Its translation is CASSQSGQGTYNEQFF.

In this sample, this clonotype turned up a few times. The rearrangement links TRBV15 to TRBJ1-6, with D possibly matching TRBD1 (6 bases). The CDR3 covers 17 residues. V shed 0 bases and J shed 0 bases, with 9 bases lying between them. Germline assignment: CDR1 LNHNV and CDR2 YYDKDF (reference sequence). The CDR3 loop is CATSRDRGASYNSPLHF. Written as DNA, the CDR3 is TGTGCCACCAGCAGAGATAGGGGGGCCTCCTATAATTCACCCCTCCACTTT.